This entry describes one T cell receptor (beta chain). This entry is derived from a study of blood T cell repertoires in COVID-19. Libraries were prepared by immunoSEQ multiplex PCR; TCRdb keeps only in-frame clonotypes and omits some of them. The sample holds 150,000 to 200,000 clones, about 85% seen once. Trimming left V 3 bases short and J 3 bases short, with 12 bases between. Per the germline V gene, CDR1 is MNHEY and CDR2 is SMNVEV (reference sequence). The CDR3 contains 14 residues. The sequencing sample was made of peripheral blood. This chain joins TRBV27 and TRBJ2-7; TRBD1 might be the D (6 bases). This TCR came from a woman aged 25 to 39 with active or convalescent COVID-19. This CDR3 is CASSLMGAGYEQYF. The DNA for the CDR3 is TGTGCCAGCAGTTTGATGGGGGCGGGCTACGAGCAGTACTTC.